This T cell receptor (beta chain) was sequenced for a study of shared clonotypes between healthy human individuals. Study-wide findings and caveats: Clonotypes shared by all four donors outscored non-shared clonotypes in generation probability. Among the subsets, naive ones generally showed larger estimated richness than memory ones.

Note on this clone: Its antigen is unknown.

Method: immunoSEQ multiplex PCR; TCRdb's copy keeps in-frame clones and lacks some. Of hundreds of thousands of clones listed, 60% to 75% are singletons. Germline V lookup: CDR1 SGHNT, CDR2 YENEEA. CDR3 length: 14 amino acids. Trimming pared 5 bases from V and 7 bases from J, leaving 18 bases between. The material sequenced was memory CD4+ T cells sorted from blood. The subset denotes: CD45RA-negative fraction. The gene calls are TRBV11-3 and TRBJ2-7; a possible D gene is TRBD1 (6 bases). The receptor was derived from a woman in her 30s in good health. The CDR3 DNA follows: TGTGCCAGCAGCCCTTCGCAGGGACACGTAGAGCAGTACTTC. The encoded protein is CASSPSQGHVEQYF.